A selection of T cell receptor beta chains follows, all from one sample in a study of T cell repertoires in cytomegalovirus infection. No cognate antigen is known for these TCRs. From the reads, TCRdb called clonotypes with MiXCR, one entry per CDR3 protein. The sample has approximately 350,000 distinct CDR3 sequences; about 34% are singletons. The sample was cultured PBMCs, taken from culture after CMV antigen stimulation. The receptors derive from a human donor in good health (CMV status not recorded). Some clones in this sample may be carry-over from other donors' samples. The CDR3 runs from the conserved cysteine through the conserved F or W.

v_call	j_call	cdr3_aa
TRBV11-1	TRBJ2-4	CASSYTTWDRGRKKNIQYF
TRBV4-3	TRBJ2-3	CASSQVVGPTDTQYF
TRBV12-3/TRBV12-4	TRBJ2-1	CASSPKGQGAVDEQFF
TRBV5-6	TRBJ1-4	CASSLPGEKLFF
TRBV6-2/TRBV6-3	TRBJ2-1	CASSYISGRASNEQFF
TRBV5-4	TRBJ2-5	CASSLLTSKETQYF
TRBV4-3	TRBJ1-2	CASSQAGASNYGYTF
TRBV7-2	TRBJ1-1	CASSIGPLNTEAFF
TRBV28	TRBJ1-1	CASSLLGQGKGAFF
TRBV2	TRBJ2-2	CASIWSLNTGELFF
TRBV6-2/TRBV6-3	TRBJ2-2	CASRGRVLAGERTGELFF
TRBV4-2	TRBJ1-5	CASSQWGWAGQNQPQHF
TRBV6-4	TRBJ2-2	CASSGTQNTGELFF
TRBV28	TRBJ1-2	CASVTYGTLVGYGYTF
TRBV27	TRBJ2-3	CASSPRERRAADTQYF
TRBV18	TRBJ2-1	CASSPVGLAGAREQFF
TRBV7-2	TRBJ2-3	CASSLSASEGDTQYF
TRBV24-1	TRBJ2-1	CATSDATGGNEQFF
TRBV19	TRBJ2-1	CASTPTGGVYNEQFF
TRBV7-2	TRBJ2-1	CASSFRGPNEQFF